Here is one T cell receptor beta chain with its context. It has no known antigen specificity. Base qualities are not provided; no much larger clone lies one nucleotide away. To sequence the TCRbeta CDR3 region, genomic DNA was isolated from the sorted cells. The immunoSEQ Assay was used to sequence the TCRbeta CDR3 regions. The table comes from immuneACCESS by way of TCRdb, which keeps in-frame sequences with V and J called. Part of the clones is missing from these tables; in studies checked, under half for an unresolved V gene and the rest for unknown reasons. A total of around 34,000 clones appear in this sample, 79% of them only once. The ten largest clones represent 13% to 15% of the sample. The trim is 3 bases for V and 7 bases for J, with a gap of 15 bases between the germline ends. Sequences SGHAT (CDR1) and FQNNGV (CDR2) are obtained from the germline V gene. CDR3 length: 14 amino acids, cysteine to phenylalanine. The kept DNA is CDR3 alone, 42 bases in frame from the first base.

The data were taken from a study of OX40 agonist ivuxolimab in advanced cancers. Study-level background: The costimulatory receptor OX40 (CD134) was targeted by ivuxolimab, a fully human IgG2 agonistic monoclonal antibody. A male proportion of 70% to 90% and a mean age of about 60 years, ranging from about 20 to 79, were recorded for the dose-escalation cohort. Patients were allowed to have had prior anti-PD-1, anti-PD-L1 or anti-CTLA-4 therapy, and approximately 39% of the dose-escalation patients had been treated with checkpoint inhibitors. Intravenous ivuxolimab was administered to patients every 2 weeks at six dose levels: 0.01, 0.1, 0.3, 1.5, 3 and 10 mg/kg. Of the 50 to 55 patients in dose escalation, 19 had hepatocellular carcinoma, some 15 had melanoma, 9 had renal cell carcinoma and 9 had head and neck cancer. The point of sequencing TCRbeta in the periphery was to test whether ivuxolimab changed TCR sequence diversity and drove clonal T-cell expansion. The paper describes the monotherapy dose-escalation part (N of about 50 patients) of the phase I trial of ivuxolimab. Partial responses were achieved by three dose-escalation patients, of whom one had hepatocellular carcinoma and two had cutaneous melanoma.

The research as a whole found: On average, CD8+ T cells showed more expanded clones than CD4+ T cells after ivuxolimab. Low levels of normalized T-cell clonal expansion were also seen in some patients who did not respond. Clonal expansion of both CD4+ and CD8+ blood T cells was observed from baseline to week 6 at doses 0.1 to 3.0 mg/kg. Antigen specificity was not determined for the clonally expanded peripheral T cells. In the 0.1-3.0 mg/kg groups, partial responders had among the lowest normalized peripheral clonal expansion, particularly in CD8+ T cells.

The trial excluded patients who had a history of autoimmune disease or who were on systemic immunosuppression. Peripheral blood for TCR sequencing was drawn from every dose cohort at baseline, at cycle 4 day 1 and at cycle 7 day 1. Samples came from an open-label, multicenter, first-in-human phase I dose-escalation trial of ivuxolimab. Adults with locally advanced or metastatic melanoma, renal cell carcinoma, hepatocellular carcinoma or head and neck squamous cell carcinoma were enrolled in the trial. Before TCR sequencing, CD4+ and CD8+ T cells were separately sorted from peripheral blood. Sequencing was performed on CD4+ or CD8+ T cells sorted from blood, taken in a trial of the OX40 agonist ivuxolimab. The V and J genes are TRBV11-2 and TRBJ2-5; TRBD1 is a weak D gene call, 7 bases matching. The sequence was obtained from an adult with an advanced solid tumor such as melanoma, head and neck, liver or kidney cancer. For the CDR3, the sequence is CASSFRQGGGTQYF. The base sequence is TGTGCCAGCAGCTTCCGACAGGGAGGAGGGACCCAGTACTTC.